This TCR beta chain was captured in a study of T cell repertoires in cytomegalovirus infection. Study background: Both CMV infection and a matching HLA type were indicated by public TCR beta signatures.

Regarding this clonotype: Antigen unknown.

TCRdb ran MiXCR on the reads and lists one entry per CDR3 protein. This sample has some 350,000 distinct CDR3 sequences, with roughly 28% found just once. The V gene lost 4 bases and the J gene lost 2 bases, with 13 bases spanning the gap. The CDR3 runs to 14 residues. CDR1 and CDR2 from the germline V gene are SGDLS and YYNGEE. Overall study results and limits: Clonotype analysis showed dominance of the ex vivo response by HLA-C-restricted CMV-specific TCR beta clonotypes.

This sequence joins TRBV9 and TRBJ2-7; D gene ambiguous. The source is a human donor in good health (CMV status not recorded). Some clones in this sample may be carry-over from other donors' samples. The input for sequencing was cultured PBMCs, taken from culture after CMV antigen stimulation. CDR3 in amino acids: CASSQSVGPYEQYF. In nucleotides, the CDR3 is TGTGCCAGCAGCCAGTCGGTCGGGCCCTACGAGCAGTACTTC.